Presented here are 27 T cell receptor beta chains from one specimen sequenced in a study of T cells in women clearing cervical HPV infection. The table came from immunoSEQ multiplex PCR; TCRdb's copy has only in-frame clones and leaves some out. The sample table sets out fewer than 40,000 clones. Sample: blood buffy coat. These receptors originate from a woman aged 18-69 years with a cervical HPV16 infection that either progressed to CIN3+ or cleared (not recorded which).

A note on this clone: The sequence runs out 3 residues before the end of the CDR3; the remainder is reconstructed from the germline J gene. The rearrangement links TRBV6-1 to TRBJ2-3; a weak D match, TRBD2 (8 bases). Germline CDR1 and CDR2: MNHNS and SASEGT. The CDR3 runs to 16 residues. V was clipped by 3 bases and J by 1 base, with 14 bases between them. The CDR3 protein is CASSDREGAGTDTQYF. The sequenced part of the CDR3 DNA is TGTGCCAGCAGTGATCGGGAGGGGGCCGGCACAGATACG.

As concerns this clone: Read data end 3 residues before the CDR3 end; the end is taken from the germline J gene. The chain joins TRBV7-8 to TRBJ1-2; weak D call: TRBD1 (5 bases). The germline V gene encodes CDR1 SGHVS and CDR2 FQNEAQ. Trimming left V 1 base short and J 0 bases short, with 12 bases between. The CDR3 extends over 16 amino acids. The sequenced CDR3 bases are TGTGCCAGCAGCTTAGGGACGCAGGGTGCTAACTATGGC. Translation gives CASSLGTQGANYG. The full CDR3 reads CASSLGTQGANYGYTF.

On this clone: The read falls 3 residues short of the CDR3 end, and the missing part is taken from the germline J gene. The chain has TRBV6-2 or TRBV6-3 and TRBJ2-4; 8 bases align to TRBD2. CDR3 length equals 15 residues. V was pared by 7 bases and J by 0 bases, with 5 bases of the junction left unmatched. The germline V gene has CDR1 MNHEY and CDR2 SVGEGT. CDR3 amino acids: CASTLRGGAKNIQYF. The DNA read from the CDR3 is TGTGCCAGCACCTTACGGGGGGGAGCCAAAAACATT.

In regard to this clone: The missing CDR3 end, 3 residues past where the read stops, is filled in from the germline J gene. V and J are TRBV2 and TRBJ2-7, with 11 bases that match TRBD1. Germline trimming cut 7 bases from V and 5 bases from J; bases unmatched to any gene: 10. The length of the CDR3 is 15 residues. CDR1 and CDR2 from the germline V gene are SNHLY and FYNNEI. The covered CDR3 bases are TGTGCCAGCATAAAACAGGGGACAGGGGGAGACGAG. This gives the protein CASIKQGTGGDE. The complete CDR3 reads CASIKQGTGGDEQYF.

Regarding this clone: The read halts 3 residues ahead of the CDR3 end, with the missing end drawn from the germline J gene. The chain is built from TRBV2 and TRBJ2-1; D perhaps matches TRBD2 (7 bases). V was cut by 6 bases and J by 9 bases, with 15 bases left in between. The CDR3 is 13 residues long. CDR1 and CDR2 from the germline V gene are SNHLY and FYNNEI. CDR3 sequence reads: CASRWGGAGEQFF. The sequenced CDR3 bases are TGTGCCAGCAGGTGGGGGGGCGCGGGTGAG.

The CDR3 reads CASRSGGPTGRPTDTQYF. The covered CDR3 bases are TGTGCCAGTAGGAGTGGGGGCCCCACCGGGCGGCCCACAGATACG. This rearrangement joins TRBV19 to TRBJ2-3, with D perhaps TRBD1 (6 bases). The read ends 3 residues before the CDR3 terminus; that terminus is restored from the germline J gene. Deletions cut 6 bases from V and 2 bases from J, with 24 bases between. Looked up from germline, CDR1 is LNHDA and CDR2 is SQIVND (reference sequence). The CDR3 is made up of 18 amino acids.

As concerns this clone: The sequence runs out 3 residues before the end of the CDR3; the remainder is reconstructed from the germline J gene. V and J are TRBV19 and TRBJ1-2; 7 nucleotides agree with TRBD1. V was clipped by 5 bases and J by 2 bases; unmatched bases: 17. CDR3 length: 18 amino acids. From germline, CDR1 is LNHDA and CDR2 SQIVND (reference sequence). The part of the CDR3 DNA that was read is TGTGCCAGTAGTCCTTCACCCATACAGGGGACGCCGAACTATGGC. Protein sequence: CASSPSPIQGTPNYG. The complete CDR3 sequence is CASSPSPIQGTPNYGYTF.

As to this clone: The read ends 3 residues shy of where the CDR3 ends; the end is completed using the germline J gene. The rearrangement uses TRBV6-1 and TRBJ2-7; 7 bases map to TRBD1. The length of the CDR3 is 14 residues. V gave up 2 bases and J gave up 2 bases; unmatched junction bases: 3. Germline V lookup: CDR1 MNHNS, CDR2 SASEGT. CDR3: CASSEWDSTYEQYF. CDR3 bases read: TGTGCCAGCAGTGAATGGGACAGCACCTACGAG.

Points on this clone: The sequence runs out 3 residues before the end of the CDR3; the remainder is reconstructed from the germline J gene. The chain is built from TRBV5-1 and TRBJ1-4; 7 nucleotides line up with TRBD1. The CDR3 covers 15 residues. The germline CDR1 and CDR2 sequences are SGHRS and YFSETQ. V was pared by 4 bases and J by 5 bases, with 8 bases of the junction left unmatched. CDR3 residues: CASSPTGAVNEKLFF. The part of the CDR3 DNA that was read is TGCGCCAGCAGCCCCACAGGGGCCGTCAATGAAAAA.

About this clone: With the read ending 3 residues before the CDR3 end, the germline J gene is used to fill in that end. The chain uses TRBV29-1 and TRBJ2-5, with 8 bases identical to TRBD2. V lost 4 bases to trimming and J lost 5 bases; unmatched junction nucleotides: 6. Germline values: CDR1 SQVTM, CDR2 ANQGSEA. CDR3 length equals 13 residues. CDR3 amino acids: CSVVGGGGETQYF. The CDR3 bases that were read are TGCAGCGTTGTCGGGGGGGGAGGGGAGACC.

CDR3 amino acids: CASRSGGADEQFF. The covered CDR3 bases are TGTGCCAGCCGTAGCGGGGGGGCGGATGAG. The V and J genes are TRBV5-4 and TRBJ2-1, with 11 bases matching TRBD2. The read finishes 3 residues shy of the CDR3 end, and the germline J gene is used to complete it. The germline gives CDR1 SGHNT, CDR2 YYREEE (reference sequence). With 7 bases clipped from V and 8 bases from J, the junction kept 5 bases outside the gene matches. This CDR3 contains 13 residues.

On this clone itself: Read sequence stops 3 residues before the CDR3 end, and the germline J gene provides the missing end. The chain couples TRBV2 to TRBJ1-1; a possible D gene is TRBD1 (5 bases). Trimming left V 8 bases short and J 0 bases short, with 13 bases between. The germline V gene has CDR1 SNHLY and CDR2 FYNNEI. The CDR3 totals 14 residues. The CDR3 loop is CASAFEGMNTEAFF. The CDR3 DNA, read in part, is TGTGCCAGCGCCTTTGAGGGGATGAACACTGAA.

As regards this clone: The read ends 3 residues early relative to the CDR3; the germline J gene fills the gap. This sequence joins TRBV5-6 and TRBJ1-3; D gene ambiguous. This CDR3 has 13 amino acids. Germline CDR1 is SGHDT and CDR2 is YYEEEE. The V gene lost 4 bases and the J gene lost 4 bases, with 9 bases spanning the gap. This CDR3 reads CASSPQRGNTIYF. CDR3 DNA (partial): TGTGCCAGCAGCCCGCAACGGGGAAACACC.

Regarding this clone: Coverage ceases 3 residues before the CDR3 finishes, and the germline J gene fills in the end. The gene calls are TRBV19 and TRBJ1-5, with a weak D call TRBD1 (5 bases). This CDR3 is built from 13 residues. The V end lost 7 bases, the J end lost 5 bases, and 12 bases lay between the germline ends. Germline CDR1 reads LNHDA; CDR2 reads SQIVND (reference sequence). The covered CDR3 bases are TGTGCCAGTACCATTAGGGGCGATCAGCCC. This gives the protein CASTIRGDQP. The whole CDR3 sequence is CASTIRGDQPQHF. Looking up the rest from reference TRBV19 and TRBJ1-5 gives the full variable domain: DGGITQSPKYLFRKEGQNVTLSCEQNLNHDAMYWYRQDPGQGLRLIYYSQIVNDFQKGDIAEGYSVSREKKESFPLTVTSAQKNPTAFYLCASTIRGDQPQHFGDGTRLSIL.

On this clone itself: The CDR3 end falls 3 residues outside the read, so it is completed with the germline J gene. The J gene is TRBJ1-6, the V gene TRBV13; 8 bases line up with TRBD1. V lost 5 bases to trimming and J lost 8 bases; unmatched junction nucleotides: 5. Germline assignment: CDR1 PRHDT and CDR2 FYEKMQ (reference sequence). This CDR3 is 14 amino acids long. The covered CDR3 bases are TGTGCCAGCAGCATTCAGGGGGCCTATTCACCC. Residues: CASSIQGAYSP. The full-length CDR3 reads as CASSIQGAYSPLHF.

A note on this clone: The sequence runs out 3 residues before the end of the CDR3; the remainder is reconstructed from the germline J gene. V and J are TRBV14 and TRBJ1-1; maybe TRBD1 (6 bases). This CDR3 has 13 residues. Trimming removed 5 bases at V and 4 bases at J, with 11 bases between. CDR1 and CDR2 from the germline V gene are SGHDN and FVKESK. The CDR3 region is CASSITGSTEAFF. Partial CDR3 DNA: TGTGCCAGCAGCATAACAGGGTCCACTGAA.

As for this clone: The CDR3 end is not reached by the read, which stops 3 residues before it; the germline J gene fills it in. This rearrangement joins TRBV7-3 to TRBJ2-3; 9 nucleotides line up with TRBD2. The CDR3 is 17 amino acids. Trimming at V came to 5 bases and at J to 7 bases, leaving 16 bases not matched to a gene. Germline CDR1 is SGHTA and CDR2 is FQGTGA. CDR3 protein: CASSLIVLAGHFNTQYF. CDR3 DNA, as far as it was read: TGTGCCAGCAGCCTAATCGTGCTAGCGGGGCACTTTAATACG.

CDR3: CATSREAGIATEAFF. The CDR3 bases that were read are TGTGCCACCAGCAGAGAGGCGGGGATCGCAACTGAA. This chain connects TRBV15 to TRBJ1-1; D remains ambiguous. The CDR3 end falls 3 residues outside the read, so it is completed with the germline J gene. Trimming took off 0 bases at V and 5 bases at J, with 13 bases between the two ends. The CDR3 is 15 residues long. Germline V gives CDR1 LNHNV, CDR2 YYDKDF (reference sequence). Supplemented by reference TRBV15 and TRBJ1-1, the full variable domain reads DAMVIQNPRYQVTQFGKPVTLSCSQTLNHNVMYWYQQKSSQAPKLLFHYYDKDFNNEADTPDNFQSRRPNTSFCFLDIRSPGLGDTAMYLCATSREAGIATEAFFGQGTRLTVV.

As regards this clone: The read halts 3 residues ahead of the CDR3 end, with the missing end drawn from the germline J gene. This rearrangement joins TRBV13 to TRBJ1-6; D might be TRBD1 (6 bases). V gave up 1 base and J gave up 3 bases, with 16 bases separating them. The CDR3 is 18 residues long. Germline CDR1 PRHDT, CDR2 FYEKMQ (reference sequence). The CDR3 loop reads CASSLVQGPKLYNSPLHF. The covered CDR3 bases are TGTGCCAGCAGCTTAGTACAGGGACCTAAACTCTATAATTCACCC.

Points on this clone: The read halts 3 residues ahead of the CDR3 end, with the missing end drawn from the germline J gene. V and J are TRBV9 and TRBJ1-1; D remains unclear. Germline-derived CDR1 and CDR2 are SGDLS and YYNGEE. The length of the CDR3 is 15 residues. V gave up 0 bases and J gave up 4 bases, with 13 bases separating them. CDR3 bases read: TGTGCCAGCAGCGTAGGTCTGTCGGGGAGCACTGAA. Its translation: CASSVGLSGSTE. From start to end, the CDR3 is CASSVGLSGSTEAFF.

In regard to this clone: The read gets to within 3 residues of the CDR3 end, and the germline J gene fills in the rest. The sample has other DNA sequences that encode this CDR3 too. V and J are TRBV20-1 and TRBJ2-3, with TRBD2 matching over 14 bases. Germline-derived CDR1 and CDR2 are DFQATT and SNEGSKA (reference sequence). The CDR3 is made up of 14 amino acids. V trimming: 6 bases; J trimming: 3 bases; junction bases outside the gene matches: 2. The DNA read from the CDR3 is TGCAGTGCCAGGACTAGCGGGGGGACAGATACG. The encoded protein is CSARTSGGTDT. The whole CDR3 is CSARTSGGTDTQYF.

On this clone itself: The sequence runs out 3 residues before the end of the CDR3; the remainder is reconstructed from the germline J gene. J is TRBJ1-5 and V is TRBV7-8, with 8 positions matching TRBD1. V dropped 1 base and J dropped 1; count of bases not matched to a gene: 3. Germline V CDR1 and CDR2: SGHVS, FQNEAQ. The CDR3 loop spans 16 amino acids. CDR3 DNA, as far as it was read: TGTGCCAGCAGCTTAGGTAGGACAGGGAGCAATCAGCCC. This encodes CASSLGRTGSNQP. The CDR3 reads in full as CASSLGRTGSNQPQHF.

The CDR3 loop reads CASSEWGQSYNEQFF. CDR3 DNA (partial): TGTGCCAGCAGTGAATGGGGACAATCCTACAATGAG. J is TRBJ2-1 and V is TRBV6-1, with D tentatively TRBD1 (6 bases). The missing CDR3 end, 3 residues past where the read stops, is filled in from the germline J gene. The V end lost 2 bases, the J end lost 1 base, and 9 bases lay between the germline ends. This CDR3 is 15 amino acids long. The V gene's germline CDR1 is MNHNS and CDR2 SASEGT.

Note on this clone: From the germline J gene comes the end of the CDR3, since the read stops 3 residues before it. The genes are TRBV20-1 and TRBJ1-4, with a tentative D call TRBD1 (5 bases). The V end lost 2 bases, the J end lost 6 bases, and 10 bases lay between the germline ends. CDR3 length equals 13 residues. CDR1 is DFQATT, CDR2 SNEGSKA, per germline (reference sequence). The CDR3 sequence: CSARSLGDEKLFF. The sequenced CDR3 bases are TGCAGTGCTAGATCCCTAGGGGATGAAAAA.

The DNA read from the CDR3 is TGTGCCAGCAGTGAAGACAGGGCTGGAAACACC. Its translation: CASSEDRAGNT. The complete CDR3 sequence is CASSEDRAGNTIYF. This sequence joins TRBV2 and TRBJ1-3, with D perhaps matching TRBD1 (6 bases). Sequencing ends 3 residues short of the CDR3 end; the germline J gene provides the rest. Trimming cost V 1 base and J 2 bases, with 6 bases left between them. The CDR3 is made up of 14 amino acids. CDR1 is SNHLY, CDR2 FYNNEI, per germline.

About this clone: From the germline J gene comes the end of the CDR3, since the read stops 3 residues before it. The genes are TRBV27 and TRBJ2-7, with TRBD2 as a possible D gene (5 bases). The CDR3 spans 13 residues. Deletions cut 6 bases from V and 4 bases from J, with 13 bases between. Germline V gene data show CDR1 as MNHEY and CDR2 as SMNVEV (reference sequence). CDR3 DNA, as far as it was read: TGTGCCAGCAGCGCGGGCGACTGGTACGAG. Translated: CASSAGDWYE. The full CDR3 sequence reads CASSAGDWYEQYF.

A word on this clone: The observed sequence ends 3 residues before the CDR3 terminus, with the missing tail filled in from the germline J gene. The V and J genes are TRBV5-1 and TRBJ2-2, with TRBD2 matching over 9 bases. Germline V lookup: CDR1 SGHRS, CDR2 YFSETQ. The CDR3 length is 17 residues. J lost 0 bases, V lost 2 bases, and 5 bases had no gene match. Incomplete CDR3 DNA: TGCGCCAGCAGCTTCGAAGCGGGGGGCCCGAACACCGGGGAG. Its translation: CASSFEAGGPNTGE. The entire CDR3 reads CASSFEAGGPNTGELFF.